The entry below gives a single T cell receptor (beta chain) sequence along with its context. No antigen is known for it. No much larger clone exists at a distance of one base, and base qualities are not known. TCRbeta CDR3 regions were amplified from genomic DNA using the immunoSEQ Assay, a bias-controlled multiplex PCR. The study's processing was this. The number of nucleated cells in each sample was estimated from the amplification of reference gene primers within the assay. To quantify the absolute abundance of each unique TCRbeta CDR3 rearrangement, sequence reads were collapsed and filtered. Productive Simpson clonality was computed per sample as the square root of Simpson's diversity index over productive rearrangements. The immuneACCESS repertoire file appears here via TCRdb, limited to in-frame rearrangements. These files lack a portion of the clones; in checked studies, under half of the deficit traces to unresolved V genes, and the cause of the others is not known. Clone size and the V and J calls come from that table; the DNA yielded D and trimming. The sample table records approximately 200,000 clones; more than 85% of these occur just once. Of the sample, under 2.5% falls within the top ten clones.

The data were obtained in a study of blood T cell repertoires in COVID-19 (TCRdb year 2020). Study-wide context: Collaborator samples came from the United States, Italy and Spain and covered acute and convalescent phases of COVID-19. The prospective study material was composed of cDNA or gDNA derived from T cells, B-cell-depleted T cells, or PBMCs. The repertoires were released in a freely available public database meant as a resource for research on the immune response to SARS-CoV-2. The samples were drawn from two sources: the first 160 participants of the ongoing ImmuneRACE study, and 950 to 1,500 subjects contributed by 6 global collaborators. The sample metadata nearly always contained a de-identified subject ID, COVID-19 status, age in years and sex. Subjects who had been exposed to COVID-19, were actively infected with it, or had recovered from it provided the deeply sampled blood TCRbeta repertoires that made up the dataset. Where available, HLA class I and class II types were obtained from metadata supplied by the sample provider rather than from assay-based typing.

What the study reported, not specific to this receptor: How much clinical and demographic metadata was included differed by source and by participant, and the metadata was provided uncurated.

Each collaborating institution followed its own protocols to collect whole blood in K2EDTA tubes. For TCRbeta analysis, collaborators shipped samples in one of three forms: frozen whole blood, isolated PBMCs, or DNA extracted from either of those sample types. From the germline V gene, CDR1 is MGHRA and CDR2 is YSYEKL. Trimming takes 1 base off V and 6 bases off J; junction bases not matched to a gene: 1. Its CDR3 holds 14 amino acids, cysteine through phenylalanine. This entry keeps only the CDR3 DNA: 42 bases, framed from base 1. Sequencing was carried out using peripheral blood. The sequence is built from TRBV4-1 and TRBJ1-1; TRBD1 matches 11 bases in the middle. This TCR was sampled from a man aged 65 to 85 with active or convalescent COVID-19. The base sequence is TGCGCCAGCAGCCAAGTGGGACAGGGGGCTGAAGCTTTCTTT. Translated, it reads CASSQVGQGAEAFF.